The present T cell receptor beta chain was sequenced within a study of cytomegalovirus exposure and HLA in healthy donors. Study-level points and caveats: Overall, about 160 TCR beta chains were annotated as cytomegalovirus-associated. The classifier reportedly diagnosed cytomegalovirus status with high sensitivity and specificity.

For this clone: Antigen unknown.

Separate from the approximately 670-subject first cohort was the approximately 120-subject validation cohort, to which the donors belonged. Using immunoSEQ multiplex PCR, the repertoire was profiled, and TCRdb retains in-frame clones only, with some absent. The sample has roughly 270,000 clones; roughly 88% are singletons. This TCR derives from a woman aged 18-29 years in good health and CMV-seronegative. Specimen: PBMCs.

The CDR3 DNA reads TGTGCCACCAGCAGAGATCCCTTGACAGATACGCAGTATTTT. Protein product: CATSRDPLTDTQYF. V is TRBV15 and J is TRBJ2-3; no firm D call. Per germline, CDR1 LNHNV and CDR2 YYDKDF (reference sequence). The CDR3 covers 14 residues. V was pared by 0 bases and J by 3 bases, with 7 bases between. Using reference TRBV15 and TRBJ2-3 for the parts outside the CDR3, the full variable domain is DAMVIQNPRYQVTQFGKPVTLSCSQTLNHNVMYWYQQKSSQAPKLLFHYYDKDFNNEADTPDNFQSRRPNTSFCFLDIRSPGLGDTAMYLCATSRDPLTDTQYFGPGTRLTVL.